What follows are 11 T cell receptor beta chains derived from one specimen sequenced in a study of T cells after yellow fever vaccination (dated by TCRdb to the late 2010s). In light of the paper, this sample's treatment or condition label describes: live attenuated yellow fever vaccine strain. The library was prepared using 5' RACE. The run used an Illumina NovaSeq 6000. The public reads were quality trimmed at Q25 with fastp and then assembled into clones with MiXCR by TCRdb, keeping productive beta chains. Rows with one shared CDR3 protein collapse into an entry with the most common genes and DNA. This sample lists 280,000 or so distinct CDR3 sequences; around 9.3% were detected once. The ten biggest clones cover around 3.1% of the sample. This specimen was CD4+ T cells sorted from PBMCs, taken 5 days after the yellow fever booster vaccination. The receptor set was obtained from a man aged 18-30 years who received the YFV17D yellow fever vaccine.

V usage is TRBV5-1 and J usage is TRBJ2-7; TRBD1 might be the D (6 bases). This CDR3 is 12 amino acids long. From germline, CDR1 is SGHRS and CDR2 YFSETQ. Trimming took 5 bases from V and 5 from J, leaving 11 bases between them. For the CDR3, the DNA is TGCGCCAGCAGGCCCGAGGGGGACGAGCAGTACTTC. Translation: CASRPEGDEQYF.

V gene TRBV4-1 combines with J gene TRBJ2-5; D perhaps matches TRBD2 (6 bases). V was trimmed by 0 bases and J by 7 bases, leaving 15 bases between them. The CDR3 runs 15 residues. The germline gives CDR1 MGHRA, CDR2 YSYEKL. CDR3 sequence: CASSQEAGPAGTQYF. The CDR3 coding sequence is TGCGCCAGCAGCCAAGAGGCGGGGCCTGCGGGGACCCAGTACTTC.

The chain recombines TRBV5-1 with TRBJ2-6; 9 positions agree with TRBD1. Germline V gene sequence: CDR1 SGHRS, CDR2 YFSETQ. Unmatched junction bases numbered 7, after V lost 4 bases and J lost 2 bases. The CDR3 spans 17 residues. Here the CDR3 DNA reads TGCGCCAGCAGCCTTGGGACAGGGACTGCTGGGGCCAACGTCCTGACTTTC. It translates to CASSLGTGTAGANVLTF.

This clonotype has ten or more counts. V gene TRBV5-6 combines with J gene TRBJ1-1; D unresolved. This CDR3 is 13 amino acids long. Trimming left V 2 bases short and J 9 bases short, with 14 bases between. CDR1 and CDR2 from the germline V gene are SGHDT and YYEEEE. The DNA of the CDR3 is TGTGCCAGCAGCTTCGTGACCGTGGGCCAAGCTTTCTTT. It specifies CASSFVTVGQAFF.

This clonotype was seen many times. The genes are TRBV10-2 and TRBJ2-2, with 8 bases lining up with TRBD2. The CDR3 covers 15 residues. Germline V gene data show CDR1 as WSHSY and CDR2 as SAAADI. After removal of 10 bases from V and 4 bases from J, the junction contained 11 bases not matched to a gene. For the CDR3, the DNA is TGCGCCATACTTCCTACGGGGGGGAGCACCGGGGAGCTGTTTTTT. This codes for CAILPTGGSTGELFF.

The chain is built from TRBV5-1 and TRBJ1-4, with D unclear. This CDR3 is 16 amino acids long. Germline lookup yields CDR1 SGHRS and CDR2 YFSETQ. Trimming took 0 bases from V and 0 from J, leaving 9 bases between them. CDR3 bases: TGCGCCAGCAGCTTGGGAGGACGTGCAACTAATGAAAAACTGTTTTTT. It specifies CASSLGGRATNEKLFF. Full variable domain (missing parts from reference TRBV5-1 and TRBJ1-4): KAGVTQTPRYLIKTRGQQVTLSCSPISGHRSVSWYQQTPGQGLQFLFEYFSETQRNKGNFPGRFSGRQFSNSRSEMNVSTLELGDSALYLCASSLGGRATNEKLFFGSGTQLSVL.

This clonotype appeared many times. V usage is TRBV5-6 and J usage is TRBJ2-7; 9 bases fit TRBD1. V shed 4 bases and J 4 bases; nucleotides not matched to a gene: 3. The CDR3 runs 13 residues. The germline V gene encodes CDR1 SGHDT and CDR2 YYEEEE. In nucleotides, the CDR3 is TGTGCCAGCAGCGGGGGACAGGGATACGAGCAGTACTTC. Its translation is CASSGGQGYEQYF. The full variable domain, its missing parts supplied by reference TRBV5-6 and TRBJ2-7, is DAGVTQSPTHLIKTRGQQVTLRCSPKSGHDTVSWYQQALGQGPQFIFQYYEEEERQRGNFPDRFSGHQFPNYSSELNVNALLLGDSALYLCASSGGQGYEQYFGPGTRLTVT.

This chain links TRBV6-2 or TRBV6-3 with TRBJ2-7; D is undetermined. The CDR3 sequence is 12 residues long. With 6 bases removed from V and 0 bases from J, the gap between germline ends came to 6 bases. From germline, CDR1 is MNHEY and CDR2 SVGEGT. The CDR3 sequence is CASSQSSYEQYV. In nucleotides, the CDR3 is TGTGCCAGCAGCCAAAGCTCCTACGAGCAGTACGTC.

This clonotype was observed a handful of times. The J gene is TRBJ1-1, the V gene TRBV14, with unresolved D. There are 16 residues in the CDR3. In germline, CDR1 is SGHDN, CDR2 FVKESK. The ends were cut back, 0 bases at V and 0 bases at J, with 11 bases in the middle. The CDR3 sequence is CASSQEDWQLNTEAFF. CDR3 DNA: TGTGCCAGCAGCCAAGAAGATTGGCAGTTGAACACTGAAGCTTTCTTT.

This clonotype has just a few counts. This chain uses TRBV6-2 or TRBV6-3 with TRBJ2-2; no definite D call. This CDR3 is built from 14 residues. Trimming cost V 3 bases and J 7 bases, with 12 bases left between them. The V gene's germline CDR1 is MNHEY and CDR2 SVGEGT. The CDR3 loop reads CASSYRRRDGELFF. The CDR3 DNA reads TGTGCCAGCAGTTATAGACGAAGGGACGGGGAGCTGTTTTTT.

The rearrangement links TRBV6-2 or TRBV6-3 to TRBJ2-2; TRBD1 is a possible D gene (6 bases). Germline lookup yields CDR1 MNHEY and CDR2 SVGEGT. The CDR3 sequence is 14 residues long. Trimming removed 7 bases at V and 4 bases at J, with 13 bases between. The CDR3 region is CASTPGTFTGELFF. Here the CDR3 DNA reads TGTGCCAGCACTCCCGGGACATTCACCGGGGAGCTGTTTTTT.